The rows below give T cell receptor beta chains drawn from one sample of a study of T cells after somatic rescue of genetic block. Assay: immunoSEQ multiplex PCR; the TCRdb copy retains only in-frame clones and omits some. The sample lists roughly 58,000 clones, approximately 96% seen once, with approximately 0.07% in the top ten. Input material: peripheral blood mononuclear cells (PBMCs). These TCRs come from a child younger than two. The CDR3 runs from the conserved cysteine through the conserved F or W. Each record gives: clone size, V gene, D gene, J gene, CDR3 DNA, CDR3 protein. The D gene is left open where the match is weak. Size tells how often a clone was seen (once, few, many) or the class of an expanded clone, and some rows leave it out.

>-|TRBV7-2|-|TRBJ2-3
TGTGCCAGCAGCCCCCCCAGCGTCAGCACAGATACGCAGTATTTT
CASSPPSVSTDTQYF
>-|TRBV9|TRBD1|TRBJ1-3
TGTGCCAGCAGGAACAGGGGGGGAAACACCATATATTTT
CASRNRGGNTIYF
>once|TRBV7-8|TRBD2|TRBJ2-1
TGTGCCAGCAGCCCAATAGCGGGAGAGCAGTTCTTC
CASSPIAGEQFF
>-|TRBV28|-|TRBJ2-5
TGTGCCAGCAGCCAAGAGACCCAGTACTTC
CASSQETQYF
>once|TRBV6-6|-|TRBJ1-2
TGTGCCAGCAGTACAGGGAATGGCTACACCTTC
CASSTGNGYTF
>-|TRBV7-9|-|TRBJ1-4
TGTGCCAGCAGCGAACTGTCAACTAATGAAAAACTGTTTTTT
CASSELSTNEKLFF
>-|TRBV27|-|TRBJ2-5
TGTGCCAGCAGTTTATGGAGAGGAGAGACCCAGTACTTC
CASSLWRGETQYF
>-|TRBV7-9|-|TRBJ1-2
TGTGCCAGCAGCTTACGGGAGGAGATTGGCTACACCTTC
CASSLREEIGYTF
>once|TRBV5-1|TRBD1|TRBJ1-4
TGCGCCAGCAGCCTCGGACAGGGGAATGAAAAACTGTTTTTT
CASSLGQGNEKLFF
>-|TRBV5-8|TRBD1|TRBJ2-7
TGTGCCAGCAGCTTACCCCTACAGGGGAAGGGCTCCTACGAGCAGTACTTC
CASSLPLQGKGSYEQYF
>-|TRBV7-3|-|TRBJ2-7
TGTGCCAGCAGCTTAATAGTGGGGAACGAGCAGTACTTC
CASSLIVGNEQYF
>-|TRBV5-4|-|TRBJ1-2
TGTGCCAGCAGCTTGGAGACGTACTATGGCTACACCTTC
CASSLETYYGYTF
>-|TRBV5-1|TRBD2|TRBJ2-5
TGCGCCAGCAGCTTGGGTGGTCGGGCTAGCGGGAGAGGAGAGACCCAGTACTTC
CASSLGGRASGRGETQYF
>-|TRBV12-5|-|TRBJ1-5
TGTGCTAGTGGTTGGGCGGCGAGCAATCAGCCCCAGCATTTT
CASGWAASNQPQHF
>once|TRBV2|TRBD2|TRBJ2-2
TGTGCCAGCAGGACTAGCGGGAACACCGGGGAGCTGTTTTTT
CASRTSGNTGELFF
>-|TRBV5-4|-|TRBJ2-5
TGTGCCAGCAGTTCGAAGTCGTCCCCGAAAGAGACCCAGTACTTC
CASSSKSSPKETQYF
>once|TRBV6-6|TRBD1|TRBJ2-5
TGTGCCAGCAGTTACCGGACAGGGGGCGGTGAGACCCAGTACTTC
CASSYRTGGGETQYF
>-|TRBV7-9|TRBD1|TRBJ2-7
TGTGCCAGCAGCTTAAAGACAGGGTACGAGCAGTACTTC
CASSLKTGYEQYF
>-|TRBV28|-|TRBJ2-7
TGTGCCAGCAGTTTGGGTTACGAGCAGTACTTC
CASSLGYEQYF
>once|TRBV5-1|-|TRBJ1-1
TGCGCCAGCAGCTTGGTGAGCACTGAAGCTTTCTTT
CASSLVSTEAFF
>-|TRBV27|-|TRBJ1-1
TGTGCCAGCAGTTTCTCGGGCACTGAAGCTTTCTTT
CASSFSGTEAFF
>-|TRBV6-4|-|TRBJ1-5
TGTGCCAGCAGCCCCCAGGGTGGAAGACAGCCCCAGCATTTT
CASSPQGGRQPQHF
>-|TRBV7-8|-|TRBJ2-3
TGTGCCAGCAGCCTCCTACCTGGGACTAGCACAGATACGCAGTATTTT
CASSLLPGTSTDTQYF
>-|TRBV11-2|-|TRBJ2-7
TGTGCCAGCGCTAGATCTCCGGGCTACGAGCAGTACTTC
CASARSPGYEQYF
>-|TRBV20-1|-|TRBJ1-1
TGCAGTGCTGACAACACTGAAGCTTTCTTT
CSADNTEAFF
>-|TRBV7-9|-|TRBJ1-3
TGTGCCAGCAGCTTAGCCAAAGGAAAGGTTGGAAACACCATATATTTT
CASSLAKGKVGNTIYF
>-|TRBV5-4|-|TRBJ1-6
TGTGCCAGCAGCTTGGAAGTAACAGACTATAATTCACCCCTCCACTTT
CASSLEVTDYNSPLHF
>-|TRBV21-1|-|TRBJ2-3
TGTGCCAGCACCAAACCGGGACCCCCGGCAACAGATACGCAGTATTTT
CASTKPGPPATDTQYF
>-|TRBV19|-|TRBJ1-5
TGTGCCAGTAGTATGGGGGGGGCTGGTCAGCCCCAGCATTTT
CASSMGGAGQPQHF
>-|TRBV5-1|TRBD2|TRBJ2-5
TGCGCCAGCAGCGCGGGACTAGCGCTGAGGGAGACCCAGTACTTC
CASSAGLALRETQYF
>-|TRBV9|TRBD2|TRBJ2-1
TGTGCCAGCAGCGTAGCCGGGACTAGCGTGGATGAGCAGTTCTTC
CASSVAGTSVDEQFF
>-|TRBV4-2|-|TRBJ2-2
TGTGCCAGCAGCCAAGCCGGTGCGAACACCGGGGAGCTGTTTTTT
CASSQAGANTGELFF
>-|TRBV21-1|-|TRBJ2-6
TGTGCCAGCAGCAATGGGACAGACCCAGTAACTGGGGCCAACGTCCTGACTTTC
CASSNGTDPVTGANVLTF
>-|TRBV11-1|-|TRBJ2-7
TGTGCCAGCAGGTTCCGGAGTAGCGGCTACGAGCAGTACTTC
CASRFRSSGYEQYF
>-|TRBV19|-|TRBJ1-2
TGTGCCAGTAGTATGAGGGCGGGCTATGGCTACACCTTC
CASSMRAGYGYTF
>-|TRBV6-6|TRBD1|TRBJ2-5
TGTGCCAGCAGTTCCTATAGGACAGGGAGGGAGACCCAGTACTTC
CASSSYRTGRETQYF
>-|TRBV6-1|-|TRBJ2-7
TGTGCCAGCAGATCCTACGAGCAGTACTTC
CASRSYEQYF
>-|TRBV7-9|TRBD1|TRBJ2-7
TGTGCCAGCAGCTCAACGGGACAGTCGACCTACGAGCAGTACTTC
CASSSTGQSTYEQYF
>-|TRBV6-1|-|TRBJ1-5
TGTGCCAGCAGTGAATCAGGCCGCAATCAGCCCCAGCATTTT
CASSESGRNQPQHF
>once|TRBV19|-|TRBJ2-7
TGTGCCAGTAGTATAGGGCTAGCGTCAACCTACGAGCAGTACTTC
CASSIGLASTYEQYF
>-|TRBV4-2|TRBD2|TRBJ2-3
TGTGCCAGCAGCCAAGATGATCGGGAGGGTGATACGCAGTATTTT
CASSQDDREGDTQYF
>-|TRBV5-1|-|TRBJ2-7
TGCGCCAGCAGCTTGGAATGGGAGCTCGAGCAGTACTTC
CASSLEWELEQYF
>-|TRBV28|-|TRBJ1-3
TGTGCCAGCAGTCAGACAACGACGAGATCATATTTT
CASSQTTTRSYF
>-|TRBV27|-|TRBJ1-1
TGTGCCAGCAGTTCCCGAGGGGTAGGGGGAGACACTGAAGCTTTCTTT
CASSSRGVGGDTEAFF
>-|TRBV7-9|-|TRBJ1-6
TGTGCCAGCAACAAGGTCCGGGGGGCAAGTAATTCACCCCTCCACTTT
CASNKVRGASNSPLHF
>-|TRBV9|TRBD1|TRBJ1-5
TGTGCCAGCAGCGTAACAGGGGGCAATCAGCCCCAGCATTTT
CASSVTGGNQPQHF
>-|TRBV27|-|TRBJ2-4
TGTGCCAGCAGCCGAGATTCCAAAAACATTCAGTACTTC
CASSRDSKNIQYF
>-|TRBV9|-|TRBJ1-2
TGTGCCAGCAGCGTGAAGGGCTATGGCTACACCTTC
CASSVKGYGYTF
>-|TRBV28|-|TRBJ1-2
TGTGCCAGCAGTTTAAGGGGGTATGGCTACACCTTC
CASSLRGYGYTF
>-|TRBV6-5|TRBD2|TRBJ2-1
TGTGCCAGCAGTTACGGGACTAGCGGGAGGCATGAGCAGTTCTTC
CASSYGTSGRHEQFF
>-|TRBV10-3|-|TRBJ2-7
TGTGCCATCAGAGGGACCGCCAGGGCCTACGAGCAGTACTTC
CAIRGTARAYEQYF
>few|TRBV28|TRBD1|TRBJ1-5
TGTGCCAGTTACCCGGGACAGCACAATCAGCCCCAGCATTTT
CASYPGQHNQPQHF
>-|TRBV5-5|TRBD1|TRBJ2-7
TGTGCCAGCAGCTTCCAGGACAGGGGCCCCTACGAGCAGTACTTC
CASSFQDRGPYEQYF
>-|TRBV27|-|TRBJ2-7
TGTGCCAGCAGTTTTATTCTATCAGACGGGAGAGGCGAGCAGTACTTC
CASSFILSDGRGEQYF